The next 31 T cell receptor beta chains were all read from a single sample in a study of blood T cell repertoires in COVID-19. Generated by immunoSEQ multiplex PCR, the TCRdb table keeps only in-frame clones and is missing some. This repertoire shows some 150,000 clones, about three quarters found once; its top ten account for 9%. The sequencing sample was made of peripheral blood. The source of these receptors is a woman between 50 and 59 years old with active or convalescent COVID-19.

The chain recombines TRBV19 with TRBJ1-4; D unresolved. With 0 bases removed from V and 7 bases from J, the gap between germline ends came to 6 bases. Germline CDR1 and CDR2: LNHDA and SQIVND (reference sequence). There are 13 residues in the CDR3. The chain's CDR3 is CASSIEDSEKLFF. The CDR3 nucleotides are TGTGCCAGTAGTATAGAAGACTCTGAAAAACTGTTTTTT.

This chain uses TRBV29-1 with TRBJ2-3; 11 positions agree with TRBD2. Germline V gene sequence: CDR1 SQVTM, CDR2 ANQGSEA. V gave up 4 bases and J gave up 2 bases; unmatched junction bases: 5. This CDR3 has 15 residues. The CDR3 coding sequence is TGCAGCGTTGTGGATAGCGGGGGGGCCACAGATACGCAGTATTTT. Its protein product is CSVVDSGGATDTQYF.

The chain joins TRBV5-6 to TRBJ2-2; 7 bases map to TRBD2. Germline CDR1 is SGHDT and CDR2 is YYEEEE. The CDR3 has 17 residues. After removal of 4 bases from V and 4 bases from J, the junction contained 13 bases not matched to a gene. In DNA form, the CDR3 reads TGTGCCAGCAGCCCACGGGGAGGGAGAGCTAGCACCGGGGAGCTGTTTTTT. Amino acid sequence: CASSPRGGRASTGELFF.

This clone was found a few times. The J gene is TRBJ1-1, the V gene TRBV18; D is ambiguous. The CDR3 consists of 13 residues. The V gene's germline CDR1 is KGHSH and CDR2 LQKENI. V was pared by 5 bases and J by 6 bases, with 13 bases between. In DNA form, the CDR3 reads TGTGCCAGCTCAAATACCGAGGTGGCTGAAGCTTTCTTT. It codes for CASSNTEVAEAFF.

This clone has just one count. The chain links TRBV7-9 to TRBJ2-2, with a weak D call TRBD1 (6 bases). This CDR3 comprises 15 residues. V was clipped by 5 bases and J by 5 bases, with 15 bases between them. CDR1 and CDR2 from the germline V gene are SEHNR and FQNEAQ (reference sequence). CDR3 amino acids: CASSRQDLRTGELFF. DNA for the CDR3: TGTGCCAGCAGCCGACAGGACCTAAGGACCGGGGAGCTGTTTTTT.

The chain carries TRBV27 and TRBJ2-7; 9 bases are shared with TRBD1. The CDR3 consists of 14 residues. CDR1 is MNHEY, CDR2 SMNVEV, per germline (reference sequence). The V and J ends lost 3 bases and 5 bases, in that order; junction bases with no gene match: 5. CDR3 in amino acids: CASSFSRDRDEQYF. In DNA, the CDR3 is TGTGCCAGCAGTTTCAGCCGGGACAGGGACGAGCAGTACTTC.

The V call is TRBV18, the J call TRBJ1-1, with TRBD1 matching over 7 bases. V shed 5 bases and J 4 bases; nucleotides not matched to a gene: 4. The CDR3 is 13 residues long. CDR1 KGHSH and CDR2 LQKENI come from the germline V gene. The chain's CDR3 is CASSSQGGTEAFF. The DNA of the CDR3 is TGTGCCAGCTCATCCCAGGGGGGCACTGAAGCTTTCTTT.

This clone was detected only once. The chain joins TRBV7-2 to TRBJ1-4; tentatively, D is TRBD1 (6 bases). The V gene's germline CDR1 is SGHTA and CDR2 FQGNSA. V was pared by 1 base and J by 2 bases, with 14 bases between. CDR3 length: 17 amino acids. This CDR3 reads CASSLVGGAATNEKLFF. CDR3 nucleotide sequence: TGTGCCAGCAGCTTAGTTGGGGGCGCGGCGACTAATGAAAAACTGTTTTTT. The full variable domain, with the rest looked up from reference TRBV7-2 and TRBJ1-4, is GAGVSQSPSNKVTEKGKDVELRCDPISGHTALYWYRQSLGQGLEFLIYFQGNSAPDKSGLPSDRFSAERTGGSVSTLTIQRTQQEDSAVYLCASSLVGGAATNEKLFFGSGTQLSVL.

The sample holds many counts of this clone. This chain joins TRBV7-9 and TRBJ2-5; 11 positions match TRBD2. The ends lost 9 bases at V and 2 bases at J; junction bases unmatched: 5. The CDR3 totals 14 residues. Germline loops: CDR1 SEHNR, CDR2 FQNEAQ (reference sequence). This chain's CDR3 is CASMTSGAQETQYF. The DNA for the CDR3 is TGTGCCAGTATGACTAGCGGGGCTCAAGAGACCCAGTACTTC.

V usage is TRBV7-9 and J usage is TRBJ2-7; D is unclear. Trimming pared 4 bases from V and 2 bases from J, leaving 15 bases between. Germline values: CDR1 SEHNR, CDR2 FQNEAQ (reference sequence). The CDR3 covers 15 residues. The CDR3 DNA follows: TGTGCCAGCAGCTCTTCTGGGCACCCTCCCTACGAGCAGTACTTC. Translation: CASSSSGHPPYEQYF. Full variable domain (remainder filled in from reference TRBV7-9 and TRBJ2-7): DTGVSQNPRHKITKRGQNVTFRCDPISEHNRLYWYRQTLGQGPEFLTYFQNEAQLEKSRLLSDRFSAERPKGSFSTLEIQRTEQGDSAMYLCASSSSGHPPYEQYFGPGTRLTVT.

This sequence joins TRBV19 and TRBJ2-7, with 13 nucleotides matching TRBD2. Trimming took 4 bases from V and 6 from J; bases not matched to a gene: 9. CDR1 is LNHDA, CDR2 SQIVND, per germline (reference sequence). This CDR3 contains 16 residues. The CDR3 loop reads CASSTRLAGGVGEQYF. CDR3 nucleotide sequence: TGTGCCAGTAGTACGCGACTAGCGGGAGGTGTAGGCGAGCAGTACTTC.

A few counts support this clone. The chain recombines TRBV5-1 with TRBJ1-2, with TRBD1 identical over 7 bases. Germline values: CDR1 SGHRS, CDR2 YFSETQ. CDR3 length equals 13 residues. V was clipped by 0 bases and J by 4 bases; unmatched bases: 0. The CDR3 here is CASSLEGAYGYTF. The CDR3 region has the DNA TGCGCCAGCAGCTTGGAGGGGGCCTATGGCTACACCTTC.

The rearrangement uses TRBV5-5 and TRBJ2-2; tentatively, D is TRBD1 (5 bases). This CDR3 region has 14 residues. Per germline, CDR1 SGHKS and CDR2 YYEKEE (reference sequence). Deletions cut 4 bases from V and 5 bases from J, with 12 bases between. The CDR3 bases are TGTGCCAGCAGCCCGACAGATCTTACCGGGGAGCTGTTTTTT. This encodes CASSPTDLTGELFF.

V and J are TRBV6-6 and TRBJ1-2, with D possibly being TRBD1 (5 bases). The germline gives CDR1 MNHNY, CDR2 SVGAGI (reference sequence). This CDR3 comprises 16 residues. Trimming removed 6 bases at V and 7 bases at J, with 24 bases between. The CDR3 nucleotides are TGTGCCAGCAGCGTAGGGCAGGGCCCAATATCAGGTGGCTACACCTTC. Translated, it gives CASSVGQGPISGGYTF.

CDR3: CASSPLTGPGLVSGNTIYF. CDR3 coding DNA: TGTGCCAGCAGCCCACTGACCGGCCCGGGGTTAGTCTCTGGAAACACCATATATTTT. V usage is TRBV9 and J usage is TRBJ1-3; D uncertain. CDR1 and CDR2 (germline): SGDLS, YYNGEE. The CDR3 totals 19 residues. V dropped 4 bases and J dropped 0 bases, with 23 bases sitting between them.

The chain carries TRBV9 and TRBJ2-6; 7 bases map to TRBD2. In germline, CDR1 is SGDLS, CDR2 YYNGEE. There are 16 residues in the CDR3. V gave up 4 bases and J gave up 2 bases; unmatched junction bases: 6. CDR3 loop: CASSPGGWAGANVLTF. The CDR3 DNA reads TGTGCCAGCAGCCCGGGAGGTTGGGCTGGGGCCAACGTCCTGACTTTC. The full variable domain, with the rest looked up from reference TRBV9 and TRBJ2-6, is DSGVTQTPKHLITATGQRVTLRCSPRSGDLSVYWYQQSLDQGLQFLIQYYNGEERAKGNILERFSAQQFPDLHSELNLSSLELGDSALYFCASSPGGWAGANVLTFGAGSRLTVL.

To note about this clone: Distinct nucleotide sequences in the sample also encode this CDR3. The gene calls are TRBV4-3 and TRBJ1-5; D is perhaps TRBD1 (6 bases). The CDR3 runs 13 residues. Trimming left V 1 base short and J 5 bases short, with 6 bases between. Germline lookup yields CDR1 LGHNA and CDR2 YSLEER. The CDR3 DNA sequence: TGCGCCAGCAGCCAAGGGACAGATCAGCCCCAGCATTTT. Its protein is CASSQGTDQPQHF.

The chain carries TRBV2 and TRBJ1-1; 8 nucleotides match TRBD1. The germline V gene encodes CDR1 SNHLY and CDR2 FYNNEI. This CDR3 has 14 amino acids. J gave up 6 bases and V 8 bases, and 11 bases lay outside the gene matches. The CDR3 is CASGVDRARAEAFF. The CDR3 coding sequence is TGTGCCAGCGGTGTGGACAGGGCGAGAGCTGAAGCTTTCTTT.

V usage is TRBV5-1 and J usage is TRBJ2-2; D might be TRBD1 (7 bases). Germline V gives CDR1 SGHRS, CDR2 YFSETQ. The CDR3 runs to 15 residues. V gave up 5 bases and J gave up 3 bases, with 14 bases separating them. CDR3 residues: CASREGARDTGELFF. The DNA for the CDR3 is TGCGCCAGCAGGGAGGGGGCGCGGGACACCGGGGAGCTGTTTTTT.

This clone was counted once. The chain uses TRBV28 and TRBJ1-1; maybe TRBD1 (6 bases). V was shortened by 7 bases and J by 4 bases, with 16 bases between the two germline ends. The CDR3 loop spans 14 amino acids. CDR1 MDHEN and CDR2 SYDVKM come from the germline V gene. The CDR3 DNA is TGTGCCAGCACCGGGGGGCACAGAGGCACTGAAGCTTTCTTT. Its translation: CASTGGHRGTEAFF.

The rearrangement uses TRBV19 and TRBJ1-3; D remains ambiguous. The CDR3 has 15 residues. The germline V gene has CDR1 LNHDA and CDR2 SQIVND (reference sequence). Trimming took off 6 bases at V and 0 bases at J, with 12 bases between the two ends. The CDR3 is CASRDLGSSGNTIYF. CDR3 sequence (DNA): TGTGCCAGTAGGGACCTGGGGAGCTCTGGAAACACCATATATTTT.

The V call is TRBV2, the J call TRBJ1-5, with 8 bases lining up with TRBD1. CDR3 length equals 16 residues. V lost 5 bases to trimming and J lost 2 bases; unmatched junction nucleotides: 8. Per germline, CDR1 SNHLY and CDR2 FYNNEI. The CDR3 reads CASSQDRARGNQPQHF. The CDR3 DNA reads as TGTGCCAGCAGTCAGGACAGGGCGCGGGGCAATCAGCCCCAGCATTTT.

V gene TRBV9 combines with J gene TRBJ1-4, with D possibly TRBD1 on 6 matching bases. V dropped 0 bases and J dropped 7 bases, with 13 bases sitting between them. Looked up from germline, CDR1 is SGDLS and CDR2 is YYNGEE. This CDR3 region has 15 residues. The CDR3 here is CASSVAQGKGEKLFF. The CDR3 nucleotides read TGTGCCAGCAGCGTAGCCCAGGGGAAGGGTGAAAAACTGTTTTTT.

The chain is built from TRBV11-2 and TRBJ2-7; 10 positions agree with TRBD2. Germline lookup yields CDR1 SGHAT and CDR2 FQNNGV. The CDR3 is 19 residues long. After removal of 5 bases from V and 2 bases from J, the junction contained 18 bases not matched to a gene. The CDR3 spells CASSLRPGASGSMTYEQYF. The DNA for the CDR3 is TGTGCCAGCAGCCTGAGGCCTGGGGCTAGCGGGAGTATGACCTACGAGCAGTACTTC.

The CDR3 region has the DNA TGTGCCAGCAGCTTAGAAGGGACAGGGTCCGAAAAACTGTTTTTT. The encoded protein is CASSLEGTGSEKLFF. The chain recombines TRBV7-2 with TRBJ1-4; the match to TRBD1 covers 9 bases. Germline-derived CDR1 and CDR2 are SGHTA and FQGNSA. The CDR3 covers 15 residues. V lost 1 base and J lost 8; bases outside the gene matches: 5.

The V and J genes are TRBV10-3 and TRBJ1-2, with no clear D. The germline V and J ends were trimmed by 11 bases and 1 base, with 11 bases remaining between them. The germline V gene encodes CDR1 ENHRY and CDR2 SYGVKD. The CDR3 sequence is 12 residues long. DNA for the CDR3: TGTGCCTCGAGGCTTAATAACTATGGCTACACCTTC. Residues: CASRLNNYGYTF.

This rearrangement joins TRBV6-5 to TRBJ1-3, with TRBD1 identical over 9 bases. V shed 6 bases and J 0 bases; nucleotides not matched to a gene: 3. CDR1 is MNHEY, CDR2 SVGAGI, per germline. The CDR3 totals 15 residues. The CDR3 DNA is TGTGCCAGCAGGCGGGACAGGGACTCTGGAAACACCATATATTTT. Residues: CASRRDRDSGNTIYF.

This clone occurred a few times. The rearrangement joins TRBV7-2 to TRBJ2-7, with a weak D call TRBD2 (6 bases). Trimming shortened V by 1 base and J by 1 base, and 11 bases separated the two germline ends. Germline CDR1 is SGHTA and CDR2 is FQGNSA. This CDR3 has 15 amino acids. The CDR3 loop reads CASSLDASDSYEQYF. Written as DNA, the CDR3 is TGTGCCAGCAGCTTAGACGCTAGCGATTCCTACGAGCAGTACTTC.

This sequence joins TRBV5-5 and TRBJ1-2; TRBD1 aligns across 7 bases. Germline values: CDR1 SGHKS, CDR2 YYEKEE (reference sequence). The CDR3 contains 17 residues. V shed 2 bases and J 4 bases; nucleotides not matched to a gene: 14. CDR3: CASSFTPGAGGVYGYTF. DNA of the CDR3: TGTGCCAGCAGCTTCACTCCAGGGGCAGGGGGAGTCTATGGCTACACCTTC.

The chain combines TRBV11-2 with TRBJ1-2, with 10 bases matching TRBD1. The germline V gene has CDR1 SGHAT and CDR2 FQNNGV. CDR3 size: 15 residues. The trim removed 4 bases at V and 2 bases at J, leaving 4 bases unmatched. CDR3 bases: TGTGCCAGCAGCTCTCCGGGACAGGGGAACTATGGCTACACCTTC. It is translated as CASSSPGQGNYGYTF.

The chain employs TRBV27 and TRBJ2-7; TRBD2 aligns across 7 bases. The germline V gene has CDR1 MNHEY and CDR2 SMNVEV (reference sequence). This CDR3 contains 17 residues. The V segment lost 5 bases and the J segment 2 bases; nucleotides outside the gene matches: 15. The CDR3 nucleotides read TGTGCCAGCAGTAGGGCCGGGAGGCCAAAAAGCCCCTACGAGCAGTACTTC. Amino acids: CASSRAGRPKSPYEQYF.